Below, 23 T cell receptor beta chains from the same sample are listed, as sequenced in a study of cytomegalovirus exposure and HLA in healthy donors (dated 2017 in TCRdb). The library relied on the immunoSEQ multiplex PCR assay. A mixture of 60 forward primers for TCR Vbeta segments and 13 reverse primers for TCR Jbeta segments was used in the multiplex PCR. TCRdb limited this immuneACCESS table to in-frame rearrangements with V and J called. A share of clones is missing; checked studies link under half to unresolved V genes, and the rest is unexplained. In this sample's table one finds some 96,000 clones. Clones ranked in the top ten supply around 3.4% of the sample. The specimen sequenced was PBMCs. Source of these receptors: a woman aged 25 to 39 in good health and CMV-seronegative.

J is TRBJ2-7 and V is TRBV27, with TRBD2 identical over 8 bases. The germline V gene has CDR1 MNHEY and CDR2 SMNVEV (reference sequence). This CDR3 is built from 15 residues. The V and J ends lost 6 bases and 1 base, in that order; junction bases with no gene match: 8. CDR3 region: CASRLTSGASYEQYF. CDR3 coding DNA: TGTGCCAGCAGGCTTACTAGCGGAGCGTCCTACGAGCAGTACTTC.

This clone is identified as medium-sized from frequency. The J gene is TRBJ2-1, the V gene TRBV5-1, with 9 bases fitting TRBD2. The germline gives CDR1 SGHRS, CDR2 YFSETQ. The CDR3 sequence is 15 residues long. V shed 0 bases and J 9 bases; nucleotides not matched to a gene: 7. The CDR3 region has the DNA TGCGCCAGCAGCTTGGCATTAGCGGGAGCGGGTGAGCAGTTCTTC. It encodes CASSLALAGAGEQFF.

The chain couples TRBV5-6 to TRBJ1-4, with TRBD1 matching over 7 bases. CDR1 SGHDT and CDR2 YYEEEE come from the germline V gene. The CDR3 loop spans 15 amino acids. Losses at the gene ends were 4 bases for V and 4 bases for J; bases not matched to a gene: 7. The CDR3 sequence is CASSTPGGLNEKLFF. The CDR3 DNA reads as TGTGCCAGCAGCACCCCAGGGGGTCTTAATGAAAAACTGTTTTTT.

The chain links TRBV5-6 to TRBJ1-5, with 9 positions matching TRBD1. Germline CDR1 and CDR2: SGHDT and YYEEEE. CDR3 length equals 12 residues. The V gene end was trimmed by 3 bases and the J gene end by 12 bases; junction bases not matched to a gene: 4. CDR3 loop: CASSSTGQGQHF. CDR3 bases: TGTGCCAGCAGCTCCACGGGACAGGGCCAGCATTTT.

The V and J genes are TRBV28 and TRBJ1-2; 7 bases fit TRBD1. This CDR3 is built from 16 residues. Germline CDR1 is MDHEN and CDR2 is SYDVKM. The ends lost 5 bases at V and 4 bases at J; junction bases unmatched: 13. CDR3 amino acids: CASSTRQGRRSYGYTF. The CDR3 DNA reads as TGTGCCAGCAGTACCCGACAGGGCAGGAGGAGCTATGGCTACACCTTC.

Worth noting for this clone: Its ends do not fully match the called genes, so a read error is possible. This chain connects TRBV5-1 to TRBJ2-7; maybe TRBD2 (6 bases). Germline CDR1 reads SGHRS; CDR2 reads YFSETQ. This CDR3 has 17 amino acids. In nucleotides, the CDR3 is TGCACCAGCAGGTTACTAATAGCGGACCTTGGAGGAGACGAGCAGTACTTC. Translated, it gives CTSRLLIADLGGDEQYF. Full variable domain (rest looked up from reference TRBV5-1 and TRBJ2-7): KAGVTQTPRYLIKTRGQQVTLSCSPISGHRSVSWYQQTPGQGLQFLFEYFSETQRNKGNFPGRFSGRQFSNSRSEMNVSTLELGDSALYLCTSRLLIADLGGDEQYFGPGTRLTVT.

The chain employs TRBV9 and TRBJ2-1, with D maybe TRBD1 (6 bases). Germline values: CDR1 SGDLS, CDR2 YYNGEE. V lost 0 bases and J lost 7, with 14 bases in between. CDR3 length: 15 residues. CDR3 amino acids: CASSVVGSQGNEQFF. The CDR3 bases are TGTGCCAGCAGCGTAGTAGGCTCGCAGGGGAATGAGCAGTTCTTC.

The genes are TRBV5-4 and TRBJ2-1; TRBD1 is a possible D gene (5 bases). The CDR3 has 13 residues. CDR1 and CDR2 (germline): SGHNT, YYREEE (reference sequence). Trimming took 3 bases from V and 8 from J, leaving 12 bases between them. CDR3 bases: TGTGCCAGCAGCTATTCTAGGGGCTATGAGCAGTTCTTC. Its translation is CASSYSRGYEQFF. The full variable domain, rest sourced from reference TRBV5-4 and TRBJ2-1, is ETGVTQSPTHLIKTRGQQVTLRCSSQSGHNTVSWYQQALGQGPQFIFQYYREEENGRGNFPPRFSGLQFPNYSSELNVNALELDDSALYLCASSYSRGYEQFFGPGTRLTVL.

The rearrangement joins TRBV28 to TRBJ1-5; D remains unclear. Trimming took off 5 bases at V and 0 bases at J, with 14 bases between the two ends. The CDR3 extends over 16 amino acids. CDR1 and CDR2 from the germline V gene are MDHEN and SYDVKM. CDR3 nucleotides: TGTGCCAGCAGTCCCCGGGGAGACTATAGCAATCAGCCCCAGCATTTT. It codes for CASSPRGDYSNQPQHF.

The chain employs TRBV7-2 and TRBJ1-2, with TRBD1 matching over 12 bases. With 0 bases clipped from V and 7 bases from J, the junction kept 3 bases outside the gene matches. The CDR3 contains 15 residues. The germline V gene has CDR1 SGHTA and CDR2 FQGNSA. The CDR3 spells CASSLAGQGAGGYTF. CDR3 coding DNA: TGTGCCAGCAGCTTAGCGGGACAGGGGGCCGGTGGCTACACCTTC.

This rearrangement joins TRBV7-2 to TRBJ2-3, with D possibly being TRBD1 (6 bases). The CDR3 is made up of 14 amino acids. Germline V gives CDR1 SGHTA, CDR2 FQGNSA. V lost 3 bases to trimming and J lost 0 bases, with 7 bases between them. Written as DNA, the CDR3 is TGTGCCAGCAGCTTCAGGGGCAGCACAGATACGCAGTATTTT. Its translation is CASSFRGSTDTQYF.

This chain links TRBV4-1 with TRBJ2-7, with TRBD2 matching 8 bases. Germline V CDR1 and CDR2: MGHRA, YSYEKL. V trimming: 4 bases; J trimming: 4 bases; junction bases outside the gene matches: 12. The CDR3 covers 16 residues. CDR3 region: CASSPQGSGDPYEQYF. For the CDR3, the DNA is TGCGCCAGCAGCCCCCAAGGTAGCGGGGACCCTTACGAGCAGTACTTC.

On this clone: This sample includes further DNA sequences coding for the same CDR3. The chain combines TRBV5-1 with TRBJ2-3, with TRBD1 as a possible D gene (5 bases). The CDR3 runs to 14 residues. V dropped 0 bases and J dropped 5 bases, with 10 bases sitting between them. Germline V gene lookup returns CDR1 SGHRS and CDR2 YFSETQ. CDR3 sequence (DNA): TGCGCCAGCAGCTTGGCCAGGGAAGGAGATACGCAGTATTTT. It encodes CASSLAREGDTQYF. Full variable domain (remainder filled in from reference TRBV5-1 and TRBJ2-3): KAGVTQTPRYLIKTRGQQVTLSCSPISGHRSVSWYQQTPGQGLQFLFEYFSETQRNKGNFPGRFSGRQFSNSRSEMNVSTLELGDSALYLCASSLAREGDTQYFGPGTRLTVL.

This chain links TRBV7-3 with TRBJ2-1; 7 nucleotides line up with TRBD2. After removal of 4 bases from V and 2 bases from J, the junction contained 5 bases not matched to a gene. CDR1 and CDR2 from the germline V gene are SGHTA and FQGTGA. CDR3 length equals 15 residues. Here the CDR3 DNA reads TGTGCCAGCAGCTATGAGCGGGATACCTACAATGAGCAGTTCTTC. It yields the protein CASSYERDTYNEQFF. The whole variable domain, filled in from reference TRBV7-3 and TRBJ2-1, reads GAGVSQTPSNKVTEKGKYVELRCDPISGHTALYWYRQSLGQGPEFLIYFQGTGAADDSGLPNDRFFAVRPEGSVSTLKIQRTERGDSAVYLCASSYERDTYNEQFFGPGTRLTVL.

V gene TRBV15 combines with J gene TRBJ2-3; tentative D call: TRBD2 (6 bases). V was trimmed by 2 bases and J by 4 bases, leaving 19 bases between them. Per germline, CDR1 LNHNV and CDR2 YYDKDF (reference sequence). The CDR3 consists of 17 residues. CDR3 sequence reads: CATSRTAALALSDTQYF. The CDR3 coding sequence is TGTGCCACCAGCAGAACCGCCGCCCTAGCGTTGTCAGATACGCAGTATTTT. The full variable domain, rest sourced from reference TRBV15 and TRBJ2-3, is DAMVIQNPRYQVTQFGKPVTLSCSQTLNHNVMYWYQQKSSQAPKLLFHYYDKDFNNEADTPDNFQSRRPNTSFCFLDIRSPGLGDTAMYLCATSRTAALALSDTQYFGPGTRLTVL.

This rearrangement joins TRBV5-5 to TRBJ1-2; 9 bases match TRBD1. This CDR3 has 15 amino acids. Germline V gene sequence: CDR1 SGHKS, CDR2 YYEKEE (reference sequence). V dropped 4 bases and J dropped 7; count of bases not matched to a gene: 11. Here the CDR3 reads CASSLPTPGQGGYTF. The CDR3 bases are TGTGCCAGCAGCCTACCTACACCGGGACAGGGTGGCTACACCTTC.

The chain recombines TRBV7-8 with TRBJ1-5, with TRBD1 matching over 7 bases. Unmatched junction bases numbered 7, after V lost 5 bases and J lost 3 bases. In germline, CDR1 is SGHVS, CDR2 FQNEAQ. The CDR3 totals 15 residues. The CDR3 sequence is CASSRGTAHNQPQHF. DNA for the CDR3: TGTGCCAGCAGCCGTGGGACAGCACACAATCAGCCCCAGCATTTT.

This sequence joins TRBV7-9 and TRBJ1-2, with 10 bases identical to TRBD1. The CDR3 runs to 15 residues. Trimming at V came to 8 bases and at J to 6 bases, leaving 12 bases not matched to a gene. Germline V CDR1 and CDR2: SEHNR, FQNEAQ (reference sequence). The CDR3 spells CASGTGTGAYNGYTF. The DNA for the CDR3 is TGTGCCAGCGGAACCGGGACAGGGGCCTATAATGGCTACACCTTC.

This sequence joins TRBV29-1 and TRBJ2-5; 9 bases are shared with TRBD2. The germline V gene encodes CDR1 SQVTM and CDR2 ANQGSEA. CDR3 length: 13 residues. V was pared by 3 bases and J by 5 bases, with 4 bases of the junction left unmatched. The CDR3 reads CSVEGTSLETQYF. The CDR3 region has the DNA TGCAGCGTTGAGGGGACTAGCTTGGAGACCCAGTACTTC.

This chain uses TRBV7-9 with TRBJ1-2; 7 bases match TRBD1. Looked up from germline, CDR1 is SEHNR and CDR2 is FQNEAQ (reference sequence). The CDR3 has 15 amino acids. With V trimmed by 1 base and J by 4 bases, 6 bases remained unmatched. CDR3 nucleotides: TGTGCCAGCAGCTTAGGACAGGGAGGTATCTATGGCTACACCTTC. This codes for CASSLGQGGIYGYTF. The variable domain in full, with the rest retrieved from reference TRBV7-9 and TRBJ1-2, is DTGVSQNPRHKITKRGQNVTFRCDPISEHNRLYWYRQTLGQGPEFLTYFQNEAQLEKSRLLSDRFSAERPKGSFSTLEIQRTEQGDSAMYLCASSLGQGGIYGYTFGSGTRLTVV.

This chain joins TRBV27 and TRBJ2-1, with 8 bases that match TRBD2. In germline, CDR1 is MNHEY, CDR2 SMNVEV (reference sequence). CDR3 length equals 14 residues. V lost 4 bases to trimming and J lost 5 bases; unmatched junction nucleotides: 4. CDR3 amino acids: CASSSLAGDNEQFF. CDR3 DNA: TGTGCCAGCAGTTCCCTAGCGGGTGACAATGAGCAGTTCTTC.

The genes are TRBV6-6 and TRBJ1-5; D is perhaps TRBD1 (5 bases). Trimming shortened V by 4 bases and J by 6 bases, and 19 bases separated the two germline ends. Germline-derived CDR1 and CDR2 are MNHNY and SVGAGI (reference sequence). This CDR3 has 16 amino acids. CDR3 DNA sequence: TGTGCCAGCAGTTGCATACCGCCGGGGGGTCCTCAGCCCCAGCATTTT. This sequence encodes CASSCIPPGGPQPQHF.

This CDR3 is CASSLAGALLNEQFF. CDR3 sequence (DNA): TGTGCCAGCAGCTTGGCGGGGGCCCTCCTCAATGAGCAGTTCTTC. V is TRBV13 and J is TRBJ2-1; weak D call: TRBD2 (7 bases). Germline-derived CDR1 and CDR2 are PRHDT and FYEKMQ (reference sequence). Trimming cost V 3 bases and J 6 bases, with 15 bases left between them. The CDR3 sequence is 15 residues long.